This T cell receptor beta chain was retrieved from a study of identical twins. cDNA molecules carried unique molecular identifiers, and template switching added a universal primer site. TCRdb independently ran MiXCR on the 5' RACE reads; one entry per CDR3 protein. The sample carries approximately 620,000 distinct CDR3 sequences, over 8.5% recorded once. Study-level points and caveats: Abundant cord blood beta clonotypes carried fewer insertions; memory repertoires showed none. Weaker excess twin sharing was seen among beta out-of-frame sequences.

The sample holds a few counts of this clonotype. The antigen is unknown. Germline CDR1 and CDR2: SEHNR and FQNEAQ (reference sequence). The CDR3 covers 16 residues. V lost 6 bases, J lost 6 bases, and 16 bases stayed unmatched. This sample also belongs to another study, concerning yellow fever vaccine responses in identical twins. That source notes: It has been reported that, in twins, the vaccine T cell response seemed partly convergent and partly personalized.

The chain recombines TRBV7-9 with TRBJ2-7; 8 bases are a match to TRBD1. This receptor was identified in a woman younger than 35 in good health. Sequenced input: PBMCs. The CDR3 nucleotides are TGTGCCAGCAGTTCCAACCCGCCGGGACAGGCCCCCGAGCAGTACTTC. Translation gives CASSSNPPGQAPEQYF.